The 24 T cell receptor beta chains below come from one sample, sequenced in a study of response to subunit inactivated influenza vaccine. TCRdb re-analysed the RT-PCR reads in MiXCR, keeping a single row per CDR3 protein. The repertoire includes around 480,000 distinct CDR3 sequences, 15% to 20% of them detected once, and around 3% sits in the top ten. The source was CD4+ T cells sorted from PBMCs, collected less than 30 months after vaccination. The receptors were sampled from a man aged 45 to 70 who received an inactivated influenza vaccine.

The chain links TRBV6-5 to TRBJ2-7; either TRBD1 or TRBD2 may fit D (5 bases each). This CDR3 contains 16 residues. Germline V CDR1 and CDR2: MNHEY, SVGAGI. Between the trimmed V and J ends, which lost 0 bases and 0 bases, there was a span of 12 bases. CDR3 loop: CASSYSPGDHSYEQYF. The CDR3 nucleotides read TGTGCCAGCAGTTACTCGCCCGGGGACCACTCCTACGAGCAGTACTTC.

The V call is TRBV7-2, the J call TRBJ2-7, with 12 bases matching TRBD2. Per the germline V gene, CDR1 is SGHTA and CDR2 is FQGNSA. The trim removed 5 bases at V and 0 bases at J, leaving 5 bases unmatched. This CDR3 is 16 amino acids long. DNA for the CDR3: TGTGCCAGCAGCCCACGGACTAGCGGGAACTCCTACGAGCAGTACTTC. It encodes CASSPRTSGNSYEQYF.

This chain uses TRBV6-4 with TRBJ2-3; D remains ambiguous. CDR3 length: 13 residues. From germline, CDR1 is MRHNA and CDR2 SNTAGT. V lost 3 bases, J lost 7 bases, and 11 bases lay in between. The CDR3 DNA reads TGTGCCAGCAGTGAGACCCCTCGAAATACGCAGTATTTT. This gives the protein CASSETPRNTQYF.

This clonotype was seen more than once but under ten times. The chain carries TRBV11-2 and TRBJ2-3; 8 bases are a match to TRBD1. Losses at the gene ends were 5 bases for V and 3 bases for J; bases not matched to a gene: 13. Germline lookup yields CDR1 SGHAT and CDR2 FQNNGV. The length of the CDR3 is 17 residues. The CDR3: CASSPKPWTGRTDTQYF. The CDR3 region has the DNA TGTGCCAGCAGCCCCAAGCCCTGGACAGGGAGGACAGATACGCAGTATTTT.

In its sample, this clonotype was seen many times. This sequence joins TRBV7-2 and TRBJ2-3; no reliable D call. The germline V gene encodes CDR1 SGHTA and CDR2 FQGNSA. The V end lost 5 bases, the J end lost 5 bases, and 8 bases lay between the germline ends. The CDR3 contains 12 residues. The CDR3 DNA reads TGTGCCAGCAGCCCCTTCCGAGATACGCAGTATTTT. Translated: CASSPFRDTQYF.

The chain has TRBV9 and TRBJ2-3; 14 nucleotides match TRBD2. V lost 4 bases to trimming and J lost 2 bases; unmatched junction nucleotides: 15. Germline V gene data show CDR1 as SGDLS and CDR2 as YYNGEE. This CDR3 comprises 20 residues. In nucleotides, the CDR3 is TGTGCCAGCAGCCTTGGGACTAGCGGGAGCATGGGGCGGTCCACAGATACGCAGTATTTT. Its translation: CASSLGTSGSMGRSTDTQYF.

This chain connects TRBV7-2 to TRBJ2-1; the D gene is possibly TRBD1 (6 bases). Germline CDR1 is SGHTA and CDR2 is FQGNSA. This CDR3 has 12 residues. The ends were cut back, 2 bases at V and 9 bases at J, with 8 bases in the middle. CDR3 residues: CASSLTRGEQFF. The CDR3, as DNA: TGTGCCAGCAGCTTAACCAGGGGTGAGCAGTTCTTC.

As DNA, the CDR3 is TGTGCCAGCAGCTTACTTCAGGGAAACACCATATATTTT. Translation: CASSLLQGNTIYF. The chain carries TRBV7-8 and TRBJ1-3; D uncertain. CDR3 length: 13 amino acids. Germline V gives CDR1 SGHVS, CDR2 FQNEAQ. V was pared by 2 bases and J by 4 bases, with 6 bases between. Filled out from reference TRBV7-8 and TRBJ1-3, the complete variable domain reads GAGVSQSPRYKVAKRGQDVALRCDPISGHVSLFWYQQALGQGPEFLTYFQNEAQLDKSGLPSDRFFAERPEGSVSTLKIQRTQQEDSAVYLCASSLLQGNTIYFGEGSWLTVV.

This chain joins TRBV7-3 and TRBJ2-1, with TRBD2 matching over 14 bases. Germline V gives CDR1 SGHTA, CDR2 FQGTGA. The CDR3 length is 18 residues. Unmatched junction bases numbered 10, after V lost 4 bases and J lost 5 bases. The CDR3 nucleotides are TGTGCCAGCAGCTCGACTAGCGGGAGGGCCCGTATCAACAATGAGCAGTTCTTC. Residues: CASSSTSGRARINNEQFF.

V usage is TRBV6-2 or TRBV6-3 and J usage is TRBJ2-1; 15 bases are a match to TRBD2. Germline V CDR1 and CDR2: MNHEY, SVGEGT. Trimming removed 2 bases from V and 15 bases from J; junction bases left unmatched: 8. This CDR3 is 15 amino acids long. The CDR3 sequence: CASSYTRGTSGRLFF. The CDR3 DNA follows: TGTGCCAGCAGTTACACCAGGGGGACTAGCGGGAGGCTGTTCTTC.

This clonotype came up many times. The chain links TRBV5-5 to TRBJ2-4, with D maybe TRBD1 (6 bases). The CDR3 consists of 16 residues. Germline V gene data show CDR1 as SGHKS and CDR2 as YYEKEE (reference sequence). V shed 2 bases and J shed 8 bases, with 20 bases lying between them. CDR3 sequence reads: CASSLQRGSAVDIQYF. For the CDR3, the DNA is TGTGCCAGCAGCTTACAAAGGGGGTCCGCAGTGGACATTCAGTACTTC.

This chain connects TRBV5-6 to TRBJ2-7, with D perhaps TRBD1 (5 bases). V was pared by 3 bases and J by 3 bases, with 10 bases between. The germline gives CDR1 SGHDT, CDR2 YYEEEE. The CDR3 runs 13 residues. The CDR3 DNA reads TGTGCCAGCAGCTCCTTAGACAGCTACGAGCAGTACTTC. Translation gives CASSSLDSYEQYF.

This clonotype was found many times. The chain has TRBV14 and TRBJ2-5; TRBD1 might be the D (5 bases). Germline CDR1 SGHDN, CDR2 FVKESK. V was trimmed by 1 base and J by 0 bases, leaving 9 bases between them. CDR3 length: 15 amino acids. CDR3 sequence: CASSQGGWYQETQYF. The CDR3 DNA is TGTGCCAGCAGCCAAGGGGGCTGGTACCAAGAGACCCAGTACTTC.

This clonotype was recorded many times. V is TRBV6-1 and J is TRBJ1-4; TRBD1 agrees at 7 bases. The V gene's germline CDR1 is MNHNS and CDR2 SASEGT. J was trimmed by 0 bases and V by 6 bases; bases with no gene match: 4. The CDR3 contains 15 residues. The CDR3 spells CASRRQGPTNEKLFF. CDR3 nucleotide sequence: TGTGCCAGCAGAAGACAGGGCCCAACTAATGAAAAACTGTTTTTT.

A few counts support this clonotype. The genes are TRBV7-7 and TRBJ2-1; 12 bases agree with TRBD2. The CDR3 is made up of 16 amino acids. Germline V gene data show CDR1 as SSHAT and CDR2 as FNYEAQ (reference sequence). The V gene end was trimmed by 5 bases and the J gene end by 9 bases; junction bases not matched to a gene: 11. The CDR3 DNA reads TGTGCCAGCAGCCCCCTAGCGGGAGGGGAATTTCTTGAGCAGTTCTTC. Translation gives CASSPLAGGEFLEQFF.

The gene calls are TRBV20-1 and TRBJ2-7; no definite D call. Deletions cut 3 bases from V and 0 bases from J, with 6 bases between. There are 12 residues in the CDR3. CDR1 is DFQATT and CDR2 is SNEGSKA in the germline V gene (reference sequence). Written as DNA, the CDR3 is TGCAGTGCTAGTAAAAGCTCCTACGAGCAGTACTTC. It translates to CSASKSSYEQYF.

This chain's CDR3 is CASSTGTGSFLGNQPQHF. CDR3 bases: TGTGCCAGCAGTACCGGGACAGGGAGCTTTTTGGGCAATCAGCCCCAGCATTTT. J is TRBJ1-5 and V is TRBV12-3 or TRBV12-4; the match to TRBD1 covers 9 bases. CDR3 length: 18 residues. V lost 5 bases, J lost 2 bases, and 13 bases stayed unmatched.

The sample holds a few counts of this clonotype. J is TRBJ2-5 and V is TRBV20-1, with 8 positions matching TRBD2. Germline trimming cut 3 bases from V and 4 bases from J; bases unmatched to any gene: 4. The germline gives CDR1 DFQATT, CDR2 SNEGSKA (reference sequence). The CDR3 loop spans 13 amino acids. CDR3 coding DNA: TGCAGTGCTAGTTTCGCGGGGGGAGAGACCCAGTACTTC. Amino acid sequence: CSASFAGGETQYF.

Only a few counts were recorded for this clonotype. V and J are TRBV25-1 and TRBJ2-2; TRBD2 matches 8 bases. Germline values: CDR1 MGHDK, CDR2 SYGVNS. The length of the CDR3 is 15 residues. V lost 6 bases and J lost 6; bases outside the gene matches: 9. Here the CDR3 reads CASRESGSLSGELFF. CDR3 nucleotides: TGTGCCAGCAGAGAAAGCGGGAGTCTCTCCGGGGAGCTGTTTTTT.

In this sample, this clonotype turned up a few times. V usage is TRBV24-1 and J usage is TRBJ2-1, with 8 bases fitting TRBD2. The CDR3 contains 16 residues. CDR1 and CDR2 (germline): KGHDR, SFDVKD. J gave up 9 bases and V 3 bases, and 12 bases lay outside the gene matches. In DNA form, the CDR3 reads TGTGCCACCAGTGATATCAGCGGGAGCTCAAATGGTGAGCAGTTCTTC. Translated: CATSDISGSSNGEQFF.

This clonotype was seen only a few times. The J gene is TRBJ2-2, the V gene TRBV11-2, with D hard to call. The CDR3 runs to 14 residues. V was pared by 5 bases and J by 7 bases, with 14 bases between. The germline gives CDR1 SGHAT, CDR2 FQNNGV. CDR3 sequence (DNA): TGTGCCAGCAGCCCGCCGTTGTCGATCGGGGAGCTGTTTTTT. It translates to CASSPPLSIGELFF.

This clonotype showed up many times. This chain connects TRBV29-1 to TRBJ2-7; D is unresolved. V was pared by 3 bases and J by 5 bases, with 14 bases between. The CDR3 consists of 13 residues. The germline gives CDR1 SQVTM, CDR2 ANQGSEA. CDR3 loop: CSVDLGFTHEQYF. For the CDR3, the DNA is TGCAGCGTTGATCTAGGGTTTACCCACGAGCAGTACTTC.

The rearrangement joins TRBV7-2 to TRBJ1-2, with no clear D. The V end lost 1 base, the J end lost 7 bases, and 16 bases lay between the germline ends. Germline CDR1 SGHTA, CDR2 FQGNSA. The CDR3 spans 15 residues. Here the CDR3 reads CASSLVWAGASGYTF. The CDR3 DNA reads as TGTGCCAGCAGCTTAGTTTGGGCAGGAGCAAGTGGCTACACCTTC.

The genes are TRBV29-1 and TRBJ1-1; D is perhaps TRBD1 (6 bases). Germline CDR1 and CDR2: SQVTM and ANQGSEA. The CDR3 length is 13 residues. Between the trimmed V and J ends, which lost 6 bases and 6 bases, there was a span of 17 bases. The CDR3 region has the DNA TGCAGCGTACAGGGACATAGGGTCTCTGAAGCTTTCTTT. Its protein product is CSVQGHRVSEAFF.